The 23 T cell receptor beta chains below were found in one sample sequenced in a study of shared clonotypes between healthy human individuals. The table came from immunoSEQ multiplex PCR; TCRdb's copy has only in-frame clones and leaves some out. The sample contains about 1.1 million clones, roughly 80% of which appear only once. Sequences were obtained from memory CD4+ T cells from PBMCs. Subset denoted: CD45RA-negative fraction. The receptors come from a man aged 18 to 35 in good health. Some clones in this sample may be carry-over from other donors' samples.

The chain joins TRBV2 to TRBJ2-2; 9 bases line up with TRBD1. This CDR3 contains 14 residues. The germline gives CDR1 SNHLY, CDR2 FYNNEI. V gave up 7 bases and J gave up 4 bases; unmatched junction bases: 4. The DNA for the CDR3 is TGTGCCAGCATAGGACAGGGGTCCACCGGGGAGCTGTTTTTT. It codes for CASIGQGSTGELFF.

The chain carries TRBV28 and TRBJ1-2; 8 bases line up with TRBD1. Germline CDR1 and CDR2: MDHEN and SYDVKM. The V and J ends lost 2 bases and 12 bases, in that order; junction bases with no gene match: 5. The CDR3 spans 12 residues. As DNA, the CDR3 is TGTGCCAGCAGTTTACAGGGGGCGAGGGACACCTTC. Residues: CASSLQGARDTF.

This clone occurred a few times. The chain couples TRBV4-1 to TRBJ1-1, with D tentatively TRBD1 (5 bases). CDR3 length equals 17 residues. Germline V CDR1 and CDR2: MGHRA, YSYEKL. Trimming stripped 0 bases from V and 3 bases from J, with 17 bases between. The chain's CDR3 is CASSQDTGWGAHTEAFF. The CDR3 DNA reads as TGCGCCAGCAGCCAAGATACGGGTTGGGGCGCTCACACTGAAGCTTTCTTT.

V gene TRBV7-3 combines with J gene TRBJ2-7, with 7 bases matching TRBD2. The CDR3 extends over 16 amino acids. Per the germline V gene, CDR1 is SGHTA and CDR2 is FQGTGA. J lost 0 bases, V lost 5 bases, and 10 bases had no gene match. The CDR3 sequence is CASSPISGTNSYEQYF. Written as DNA, the CDR3 is TGTGCCAGCAGCCCTATATCCGGGACTAACTCCTACGAGCAGTACTTC.

V gene TRBV2 combines with J gene TRBJ1-5, with D unclear. Trimming took off 6 bases at V and 0 bases at J, with 9 bases between the two ends. There are 14 residues in the CDR3. Per germline, CDR1 SNHLY and CDR2 FYNNEI. CDR3 protein: CASRPDYSNQPQHF. DNA for the CDR3: TGTGCCAGCAGACCGGACTATAGCAATCAGCCCCAGCATTTT. Complete variable domain (other parts from reference TRBV2 and TRBJ1-5): EPEVTQTPSHQVTQMGQEVILRCVPISNHLYFYWYRQILGQKVEFLVSFYNNEISEKSEIFDDQFSVERPDGSNFTLKIRSTKLEDSAMYFCASRPDYSNQPQHFGDGTRLSIL.

The chain employs TRBV30 and TRBJ1-2; maybe TRBD1 (6 bases). The germline V gene encodes CDR1 GTSNPN and CDR2 SVGIG (reference sequence). The CDR3 has 13 amino acids. Trimming took off 2 bases at V and 5 bases at J, with 12 bases between the two ends. The CDR3 sequence: CAWSPSQGYGYTF. The CDR3 nucleotides are TGTGCCTGGAGTCCTTCACAGGGATATGGCTACACCTTC.

DNA for the CDR3: TGTGCCAGCAGCCATGGGACAGGGCAGAATGAGCAGTTCTTC. Residues: CASSHGTGQNEQFF. The rearrangement links TRBV5-4 to TRBJ2-1, with 9 bases that match TRBD1. The J segment lost 7 bases and the V segment lost 4 bases, leaving 6 bases of the junction unmatched. CDR1 is SGHNT and CDR2 is YYREEE in the germline V gene (reference sequence). The CDR3 has 14 amino acids.

The V call is TRBV27, the J call TRBJ2-7; 8 bases fit TRBD2. This CDR3 spans 17 amino acids. Trimming at V came to 4 bases and at J to 0 bases, leaving 11 bases not matched to a gene. Germline assignment: CDR1 MNHEY and CDR2 SMNVEV (reference sequence). The CDR3 region is CASSSPGGGRSSYEQYF. CDR3 sequence (DNA): TGTGCCAGCAGTTCCCCAGGTGGCGGGAGGAGCTCCTACGAGCAGTACTTC.

This clone was observed once. A read error is the likely source, as a far larger clone sits one nucleotide away. CDR3 in amino acids: CAWNVLGDQPQHF. In nucleotides, the CDR3 is TGTGCCTGGAATGTACTTGGGGACCAGCCCCAGCATTTT. This chain joins TRBV30 and TRBJ1-5; tentatively, D is TRBD1 (5 bases). Germline V CDR1 and CDR2: GTSNPN, SVGIG (reference sequence). Trimming removed 4 bases from V and 7 bases from J, with 14 bases in between. The CDR3 length is 13 residues.

Worth noting for this clone: Being one base from a much bigger clone, this may be a read error. The V and J genes are TRBV9 and TRBJ2-7; 10 bases line up with TRBD1. Germline values: CDR1 SGDLS, CDR2 YYNGEE. The CDR3 totals 15 residues. Here the CDR3 DNA reads TGTGCCAGCAGCGTAGGGGGACAGGGGTTATACGGGCAGTACTTC. Residues: CASSVGGQGLYGQYF.

The chain has TRBV29-1 and TRBJ1-1; D gene uncertain. Germline-derived CDR1 and CDR2 are SQVTM and ANQGSEA. Trimming shortened V by 4 bases and J by 4 bases, and 10 bases separated the two germline ends. The CDR3 is 12 residues long. CDR3 in DNA: TGCAGCGTTGGGGATCCTGGCACTGAAGCTTTCTTT. Translation: CSVGDPGTEAFF.

This chain joins TRBV9 and TRBJ2-3; D not resolved. The CDR3 sequence is 15 residues long. V was cut by 0 bases and J by 1 base, with 9 bases left in between. Germline V gene lookup returns CDR1 SGDLS and CDR2 YYNGEE. CDR3 coding DNA: TGTGCCAGCAGCGTAGTAGGGTTCGGCACAGATACGCAGTATTTT. Translation: CASSVVGFGTDTQYF.

As to this clone: The same CDR3 arises from other DNA sequences in this sample as well. The V call is TRBV2, the J call TRBJ1-5; possible D gene TRBD1, 5 bases. V lost 5 bases to trimming and J lost 2 bases, with 10 bases between them. The CDR3 length is 14 residues. Germline assignment: CDR1 SNHLY and CDR2 FYNNEI. DNA of the CDR3: TGTGCCAGCAGTCGGACGGGGGGCAATCAGCCCCAGCATTTT. Its protein product is CASSRTGGNQPQHF.

The rearrangement joins TRBV5-4 to TRBJ1-5; D not resolved. Between the trimmed V and J ends, which lost 1 base and 0 bases, there was a span of 8 bases. The CDR3 is made up of 15 amino acids. The germline V gene has CDR1 SGHNT and CDR2 YYREEE (reference sequence). Here the CDR3 DNA reads TGTGCCAGCAGCTTGTACGGGTATAGCAATCAGCCCCAGCATTTT. Translation: CASSLYGYSNQPQHF. Together with reference TRBV5-4 and TRBJ1-5, the CDR3 gives the full variable domain: ETGVTQSPTHLIKTRGQQVTLRCSSQSGHNTVSWYQQALGQGPQFIFQYYREEENGRGNFPPRFSGLQFPNYSSELNVNALELDDSALYLCASSLYGYSNQPQHFGDGTRLSIL.

The chain employs TRBV7-3 and TRBJ2-3; no reliable D call. V lost 0 bases to trimming and J lost 4 bases, with 8 bases between them. The CDR3 covers 14 residues. Germline V gene data show CDR1 as SGHTA and CDR2 as FQGTGA. CDR3 nucleotide sequence: TGTGCCAGCAGCTTAACAACCCCGGCAGATACGCAGTATTTT. Translating it yields CASSLTTPADTQYF.

The gene calls are TRBV19 and TRBJ1-1; D is undetermined. V was trimmed by 6 bases and J by 4 bases, leaving 18 bases between them. CDR1 is LNHDA, CDR2 SQIVND, per germline (reference sequence). The CDR3 contains 15 residues. CDR3 residues: CASRSQSTVGTEAFF. The CDR3 DNA sequence: TGTGCCAGTAGGAGCCAATCTACCGTGGGCACTGAAGCTTTCTTT.

The rearrangement links TRBV4-1 to TRBJ2-3; D perhaps matches TRBD1 (6 bases). The CDR3 totals 16 residues. The germline gives CDR1 MGHRA, CDR2 YSYEKL. Trimming took 0 bases from V and 6 from J, leaving 16 bases between them. CDR3 sequence: CASSQDAAGAWDTQYF. The CDR3 DNA sequence: TGCGCCAGCAGCCAAGATGCGGCAGGGGCCTGGGATACGCAGTATTTT.

As to this clone: This CDR3 is also generated by other DNA sequences in the sample. The rearrangement uses TRBV5-1 and TRBJ1-1, with 11 bases aligning to TRBD1. The CDR3 runs to 15 residues. Trimming removed 4 bases from V and 1 base from J; junction bases left unmatched: 3. From germline, CDR1 is SGHRS and CDR2 YFSETQ. The DNA of the CDR3 is TGCGCCAGCAGCCTTGGGACAGGGGGGAACACTGAAGCTTTCTTT. Protein sequence: CASSLGTGGNTEAFF.

This clone was found many times. This sequence joins TRBV7-9 and TRBJ2-1; 7 nucleotides line up with TRBD2. Losses at the gene ends were 1 base for V and 3 bases for J; bases not matched to a gene: 9. Germline assignment: CDR1 SEHNR and CDR2 FQNEAQ (reference sequence). The length of the CDR3 is 17 residues. The CDR3 sequence: CASSLGRSAGVYNEQFF. In DNA, the CDR3 is TGTGCCAGCAGCTTAGGTCGGTCCGCGGGAGTCTACAATGAGCAGTTCTTC.

The chain recombines TRBV4-3 with TRBJ1-2, with 7 positions matching TRBD1. CDR1 LGHNA and CDR2 YSLEER come from the germline V gene. V was clipped by 4 bases and J by 2 bases; unmatched bases: 7. The CDR3 loop spans 15 amino acids. CDR3 sequence: CASSPAGTVNYGYTF. The DNA for the CDR3 is TGCGCCAGCAGCCCCGCCGGGACAGTCAACTATGGCTACACCTTC.

This chain connects TRBV15 to TRBJ2-5, with no clear D. The germline CDR1 and CDR2 sequences are LNHNV and YYDKDF (reference sequence). Trimming shortened V by 3 bases and J by 1 base, and 6 bases separated the two germline ends. The CDR3 is made up of 13 amino acids. CDR3 sequence (DNA): TGTGCCACCAGCAGGAACAGCCAAGAGACCCAGTACTTC. Translation gives CATSRNSQETQYF.

The V call is TRBV28, the J call TRBJ2-7; 8 bases are a match to TRBD2. Trimming removed 1 base from V and 4 bases from J; junction bases left unmatched: 3. Germline lookup yields CDR1 MDHEN and CDR2 SYDVKM. The CDR3 is made up of 14 amino acids. The CDR3: CASSLFRGGYEQYF. The DNA of the CDR3 is TGTGCCAGCAGTTTATTTCGGGGGGGATACGAGCAGTACTTC. Drawing the rest from reference TRBV28 and TRBJ2-7, the complete variable domain is DVKVTQSSRYLVKRTGEKVFLECVQDMDHENMFWYRQDPGLGLRLIYFSYDVKMKEKGDIPEGYSVSREKKERFSLILESASTNQTSMYLCASSLFRGGYEQYFGPGTRLTVT.

This clone has a count of ten or more. This chain uses TRBV25-1 with TRBJ1-3, with 7 bases fitting TRBD1. The CDR3 consists of 17 residues. In germline, CDR1 is MGHDK, CDR2 SYGVNS. Trimming at V came to 6 bases and at J to 4 bases, leaving 15 bases not matched to a gene. CDR3 DNA sequence: TGTGCCAGCAGGGATGATTACAGGGGCGCAGGGGGAAACACCATATATTTT. Its translation: CASRDDYRGAGGNTIYF.